Below are 29 T cell receptor beta chains sequenced from a single sample in a study of T cells after yellow fever vaccination. TCRdb redid the calling of the 5' RACE reads with MiXCR, one entry per CDR3 protein. The table lists about 96,000 distinct CDR3 sequences, about 8.8% of them singletons, with roughly 15% in the top ten. Sequenced material: CD8+ T cells not binding an NS4B(214-222) dextramer, sorted from PBMCs, taken less than 16 days after the first yellow fever vaccination. All receptors derive from a man aged 18-30 years who received the YFV17D yellow fever vaccine.

This clonotype was recorded many times. The chain carries TRBV10-3 and TRBJ2-1; D is undetermined. The ends were cut back, 1 base at V and 4 bases at J, with 2 bases in the middle. Germline CDR1 ENHRY, CDR2 SYGVKD. This CDR3 has 12 amino acids. The CDR3 DNA is TGTGCCATCAGTGAGTTGTACAATGAGCAGTTCTTC. This codes for CAISELYNEQFF.

The V gene is TRBV7-9, the J gene TRBJ1-2, with 9 bases aligning to TRBD1. V was clipped by 0 bases and J by 8 bases; unmatched bases: 7. The CDR3 has 15 residues. Germline V gives CDR1 SEHNR, CDR2 FQNEAQ (reference sequence). Here the CDR3 reads CASSLAAQGAWGYTF. The CDR3 DNA follows: TGTGCCAGCAGCTTAGCGGCACAGGGGGCGTGGGGCTACACCTTC.

This chain uses TRBV2 with TRBJ1-5; 11 nucleotides align to TRBD1. V gave up 3 bases and J gave up 3 bases; unmatched junction bases: 1. Per the germline V gene, CDR1 is SNHLY and CDR2 is FYNNEI. CDR3 length: 15 amino acids. CDR3 amino acids: CASSEDRGHNQPQHF. In DNA, the CDR3 is TGTGCCAGCAGTGAGGACAGGGGGCACAATCAGCCCCAGCATTTT.

On this clonotype: Mismatch with germline at one junction end may stem from a read error. The V gene is TRBV3-1, the J gene TRBJ2-1; D is perhaps TRBD1 or TRBD2 (5 bases each). The germline gives CDR1 LGHDT, CDR2 YNNKEL (reference sequence). The CDR3 runs to 18 residues. CDR3 amino acids: CATSQDHFSGAAYNEQFF. CDR3 in DNA: TGTGCCACCAGCCAAGACCACTTCTCCGGGGCGGCCTACAATGAGCAGTTCTTC.

V is TRBV4-3 and J is TRBJ2-3, with D perhaps assigned TRBD1 or TRBD2 (7 bases each). This CDR3 comprises 17 residues. V lost 1 base, J lost 5 bases, and 19 bases lay in between. CDR1 is LGHNA, CDR2 YSLEER, per germline. The CDR3 spells CASSQVWGGGEVDTQYF. CDR3 bases: TGCGCCAGCAGCCAAGTTTGGGGAGGGGGCGAGGTAGATACGCAGTATTTT.

This clonotype was observed a handful of times. The gene calls are TRBV5-1 and TRBJ2-3; weak D call: TRBD1 (5 bases). Germline V CDR1 and CDR2: SGHRS, YFSETQ. V was trimmed by 4 bases and J by 6 bases, leaving 12 bases between them. This CDR3 spans 13 amino acids. DNA for the CDR3: TGCGCCAGCAGCCCACCAGGGTACGATACGCAGTATTTT. Its translation is CASSPPGYDTQYF.

This clonotype was counted only a few times. This chain links TRBV4-1 with TRBJ2-2, with D perhaps TRBD2 (7 bases). Per the germline V gene, CDR1 is MGHRA and CDR2 is YSYEKL. There are 16 residues in the CDR3. The V and J ends lost 3 bases and 3 bases respectively, with 14 bases between them. The CDR3 loop reads CASSHRGEGDTGELFF. CDR3 DNA: TGCGCCAGCAGCCATAGGGGGGAGGGGGACACCGGGGAGCTGTTTTTT.

The chain couples TRBV20-1 to TRBJ1-2; possible D gene TRBD1, 6 bases. The germline gives CDR1 DFQATT, CDR2 SNEGSKA (reference sequence). The CDR3 has 13 residues. V lost 4 bases and J lost 2, with 11 bases in between. The CDR3 spells CSATSGQNYGYTF. The CDR3 region has the DNA TGCAGTGCTACCTCTGGACAGAACTATGGCTACACCTTC.

This clonotype has a count of ten or more. The CDR3 reads CASSLMDNGTDTQYF. The CDR3, as DNA: TGTGCCAGCAGCTTAATGGACAACGGCACAGATACGCAGTATTTT. This sequence joins TRBV7-3 and TRBJ2-3, with D tentatively TRBD1 (5 bases). Trimming took 1 base from V and 1 from J, leaving 9 bases between them. The CDR3 runs 15 residues. CDR1 SGHTA and CDR2 FQGTGA come from the germline V gene.

This clonotype appeared many times. The CDR3 bases are TGTGCCAGCAGTCCTAGCGGGGCCGGGGAGCTGTTTTTT. Encoded protein: CASSPSGAGELFF. The chain recombines TRBV12-3 or TRBV12-4 with TRBJ2-2; 9 bases align to TRBD2. There are 13 residues in the CDR3. The ends lost 5 bases at V and 6 bases at J; junction bases unmatched: 1.

This rearrangement joins TRBV18 to TRBJ1-2, with D unclear. The germline V and J ends were trimmed by 6 bases and 13 bases, with 21 bases remaining between them. The CDR3 has 13 residues. Germline assignment: CDR1 KGHSH and CDR2 LQKENI. This CDR3 is CASSLIPGSARTF. The CDR3 coding sequence is TGTGCCAGCTCGCTTATTCCGGGGTCGGCTCGCACCTTC.

This clonotype has a handful of counts. This chain connects TRBV5-1 to TRBJ1-2; possibly TRBD1 for D (6 bases). Germline values: CDR1 SGHRS, CDR2 YFSETQ. Trimming cost V 0 bases and J 8 bases, with 14 bases left between them. The CDR3 runs to 14 residues. CDR3 DNA: TGCGCCAGCAGCTTGGCCGGGGACATATGGGGCTACACCTTC. Translating it yields CASSLAGDIWGYTF.

This clonotype turned up a few times. This chain joins TRBV7-2 and TRBJ2-7; D not certain. The CDR3 contains 15 residues. The V gene's germline CDR1 is SGHTA and CDR2 FQGNSA. CDR3: CASSIAMASTYEQYV. CDR3 nucleotides: TGTGCCAGCAGCATAGCAATGGCCAGCACCTACGAGCAGTACGTC.

The chain carries TRBV4-1 and TRBJ2-2, with a possible D match to TRBD2 (5 bases). Germline V gene sequence: CDR1 MGHRA, CDR2 YSYEKL. This CDR3 region has 14 residues. The V end was cut by 1 base, the J end by 6 bases, with 9 bases between. The chain's CDR3 is CASSQGGMPGELFF. CDR3 nucleotides: TGCGCCAGCAGCCAAGGAGGGATGCCCGGGGAGCTGTTTTTT.

This clonotype was recorded a few times. The chain recombines TRBV4-2 with TRBJ2-3, with 7 nucleotides matching TRBD1. V trimming: 6 bases; J trimming: 3 bases; junction bases outside the gene matches: 6. Germline V gives CDR1 LGHNA, CDR2 YNFKEQ. The CDR3 is made up of 14 amino acids. The CDR3 bases are TGTGCCAGCAGACAACAGGGGATGACAGATACGCAGTATTTT. Translated, it gives CASRQQGMTDTQYF.

The chain is built from TRBV4-3 and TRBJ1-2, with TRBD1 identical over 7 bases. There are 17 residues in the CDR3. CDR1 and CDR2 from the germline V gene are LGHNA and YSLEER. The J segment lost 2 bases and the V segment lost 0 bases, leaving 9 bases of the junction unmatched. The CDR3 DNA reads TGCGCCAGCAGCCAAGATCGTGCGACAGGGCGCAACTATGGCTACACCTTC. This translates into CASSQDRATGRNYGYTF.

The chain uses TRBV2 and TRBJ1-1; a weak D match, TRBD1 (6 bases). Germline values: CDR1 SNHLY, CDR2 FYNNEI. This CDR3 is built from 16 residues. Trimming cost V 6 bases and J 2 bases, with 19 bases left between them. In DNA, the CDR3 is TGTGCCAGCAGGGAATCACTTACAGGGTTCAACACTGAAGCTTTCTTT. It encodes CASRESLTGFNTEAFF.

This clonotype was observed many times. This rearrangement joins TRBV6-4 to TRBJ1-4; D might be TRBD1 (5 bases). CDR1 is MRHNA, CDR2 SNTAGT, per germline. The CDR3 is 12 residues long. V lost 6 bases and J lost 7, with 9 bases in between. The CDR3: CASRWGFEKLFF. The CDR3 region has the DNA TGTGCCAGCAGATGGGGGTTTGAAAAACTGTTTTTT.

This clonotype has only a few counts. The chain has TRBV12-3 or TRBV12-4 and TRBJ2-3, with D perhaps assigned TRBD1 or TRBD2 (6 bases each). Trimming took off 3 bases at V and 0 bases at J, with 10 bases between the two ends. There are 15 residues in the CDR3. The CDR3 region is CASSFGGVSTDTQYF. The DNA of the CDR3 is TGTGCCAGCAGTTTCGGGGGCGTTAGCACAGATACGCAGTATTTT.

Ten or more counts support this clonotype. The rearrangement links TRBV20-1 to TRBJ1-2; 9 bases line up with TRBD1. CDR1 is DFQATT and CDR2 is SNEGSKA in the germline V gene (reference sequence). V lost 6 bases and J lost 2; bases outside the gene matches: 4. The CDR3 is 13 amino acids. The CDR3 DNA reads TGCAGTGCCAGGGACAGGGAGAACTATGGCTACACCTTC. It codes for CSARDRENYGYTF.

This clonotype came up a few times. The chain has TRBV6-5 and TRBJ2-2; D might be TRBD2 (5 bases). The germline CDR1 and CDR2 sequences are MNHEY and SVGAGI. The CDR3 runs to 16 residues. V dropped 2 bases and J dropped 7 bases, with 17 bases sitting between them. For the CDR3, the DNA is TGTGCCAGCAGTTACCACGGACTCTCGCGGAGCGGGGAGCTGTTTTTT. It yields the protein CASSYHGLSRSGELFF.

For the CDR3, the DNA is TGTGCCAGCAGCTCCGGGGGGTTTCGGTACAATGAGCAGTTCTTC. Translated: CASSSGGFRYNEQFF. The chain joins TRBV7-9 to TRBJ2-1, with 7 positions matching TRBD2. V was clipped by 4 bases and J by 4 bases; unmatched bases: 7. The V gene's germline CDR1 is SEHNR and CDR2 FQNEAQ (reference sequence). The CDR3 loop spans 15 amino acids.

This clonotype showed up just a few times. In DNA form, the CDR3 reads TGTGCCAGCAGTTTTTCGGGAGCTTCACCCCTCCACTTT. Translating gives CASSFSGASPLHF. The genes are TRBV27 and TRBJ1-6; D is unresolved. V shed 3 bases and J shed 9 bases, with 9 bases lying between them. The CDR3 spans 13 residues. The V gene's germline CDR1 is MNHEY and CDR2 SMNVEV (reference sequence).

Many counts were recorded for this clonotype. The chain carries TRBV2 and TRBJ2-2; D is tentatively TRBD1 or TRBD2 (6 bases each). There are 15 residues in the CDR3. V shed 2 bases and J shed 6 bases, with 13 bases lying between them. Germline values: CDR1 SNHLY, CDR2 FYNNEI. The CDR3 here is CASSETAGEAGELFF. The DNA of the CDR3 is TGTGCCAGCAGTGAAACGGCAGGGGAGGCCGGGGAGCTGTTTTTT. Based on the CDR3 plus reference TRBV2 and TRBJ2-2, the full variable domain is EPEVTQTPSHQVTQMGQEVILRCVPISNHLYFYWYRQILGQKVEFLVSFYNNEISEKSEIFDDQFSVERPDGSNFTLKIRSTKLEDSAMYFCASSETAGEAGELFFGEGSRLTVL.

This clonotype was found a few times. This rearrangement joins TRBV4-3 to TRBJ2-3; no firm D call. This CDR3 is built from 13 residues. Germline CDR1 is LGHNA and CDR2 is YSLEER. Trimming stripped 0 bases from V and 5 bases from J, with 6 bases between. CDR3 amino acids: CASSQELEDTQYF. The DNA of the CDR3 is TGCGCCAGCAGCCAAGAACTGGAAGATACGCAGTATTTT.

This clonotype has more than one count but fewer than ten. J is TRBJ2-7 and V is TRBV29-1, with D possibly TRBD1 on 7 matching bases. Germline V gene data show CDR1 as SQVTM and CDR2 as ANQGSEA. V dropped 3 bases and J dropped 3 bases, with 18 bases sitting between them. The CDR3 sequence is 15 residues long. The CDR3 reads CSVDDREASGYEQYV. CDR3 in DNA: TGCAGCGTTGACGACAGGGAGGCTTCGGGCTACGAGCAGTACGTC.

This clonotype was picked up a small number of times. The chain has TRBV19 and TRBJ1-4; D is undetermined. CDR3 length: 12 amino acids. V lost 6 bases and J 6 bases, leaving 8 bases between the germline ends. The germline V gene has CDR1 LNHDA and CDR2 SQIVND (reference sequence). The CDR3 sequence is CASRSGDEKLFF. In DNA, the CDR3 is TGTGCCAGTAGATCCGGGGATGAAAAACTGTTTTTT.

This chain uses TRBV4-3 with TRBJ2-1, with no clear D. This CDR3 is 16 amino acids long. Germline V gives CDR1 LGHNA, CDR2 YSLEER. The germline V and J ends were trimmed by 0 bases and 0 bases, with 9 bases remaining between them. The CDR3: CASSQDRISSYNEQFF. In nucleotides, the CDR3 is TGCGCCAGCAGCCAAGATCGCATAAGCTCCTACAATGAGCAGTTCTTC.

The gene calls are TRBV2 and TRBJ2-7, with D tentatively TRBD1 (6 bases). The CDR3 contains 14 residues. The V end was cut by 2 bases, the J end by 7 bases, with 15 bases between. Germline V CDR1 and CDR2: SNHLY, FYNNEI. Here the CDR3 reads CASSELQGFGEQYV. As DNA, the CDR3 is TGTGCCAGCAGTGAATTACAGGGTTTCGGGGAGCAGTACGTC.